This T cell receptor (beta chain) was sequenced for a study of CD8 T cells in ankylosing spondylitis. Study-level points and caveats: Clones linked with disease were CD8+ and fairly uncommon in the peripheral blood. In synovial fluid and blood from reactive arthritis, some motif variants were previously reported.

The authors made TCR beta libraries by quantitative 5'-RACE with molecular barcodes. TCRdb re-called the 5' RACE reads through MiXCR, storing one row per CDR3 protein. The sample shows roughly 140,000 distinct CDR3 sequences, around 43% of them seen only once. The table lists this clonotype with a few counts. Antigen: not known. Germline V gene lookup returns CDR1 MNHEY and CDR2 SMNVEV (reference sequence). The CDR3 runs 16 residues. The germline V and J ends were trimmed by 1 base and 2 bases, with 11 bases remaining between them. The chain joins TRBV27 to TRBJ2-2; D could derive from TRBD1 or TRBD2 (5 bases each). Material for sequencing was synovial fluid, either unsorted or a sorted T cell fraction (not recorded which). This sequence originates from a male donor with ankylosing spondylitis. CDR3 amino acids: CASSLLGTENTGELFF. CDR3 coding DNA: TGTGCCAGCAGTTTATTAGGGACGGAAAACACCGGGGAGCTGTTTTTT.